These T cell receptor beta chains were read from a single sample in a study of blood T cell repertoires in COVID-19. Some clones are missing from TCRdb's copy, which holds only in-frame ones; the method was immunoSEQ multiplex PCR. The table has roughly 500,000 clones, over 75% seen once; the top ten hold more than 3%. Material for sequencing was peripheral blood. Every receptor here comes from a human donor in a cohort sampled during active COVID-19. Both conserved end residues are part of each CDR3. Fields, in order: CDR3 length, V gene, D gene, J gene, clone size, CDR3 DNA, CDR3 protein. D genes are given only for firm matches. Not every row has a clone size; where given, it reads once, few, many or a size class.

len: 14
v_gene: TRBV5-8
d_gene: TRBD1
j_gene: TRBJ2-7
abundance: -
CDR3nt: TGTGCCAGCAGCTTGGACAGGGGTTCCTACGAGCAGTACTTC
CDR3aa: CASSLDRGSYEQYF

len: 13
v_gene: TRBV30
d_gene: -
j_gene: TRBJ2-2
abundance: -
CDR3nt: TGTGTCGGGACTCCGGCAAACACCGGGGAGCTGTTTTTT
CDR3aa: CVGTPANTGELFF

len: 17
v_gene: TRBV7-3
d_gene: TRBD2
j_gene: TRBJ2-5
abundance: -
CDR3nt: TGTGCCAGCAGCCCCAAGCGGGACTCCCAGTTCCAAGAGACCCAGTACTTC
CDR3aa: CASSPKRDSQFQETQYF

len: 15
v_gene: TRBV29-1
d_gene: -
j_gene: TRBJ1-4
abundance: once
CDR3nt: TGCAGCGTGGCCGGGACACCCGCAACTAATGAAAAACTGTTTTTT
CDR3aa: CSVAGTPATNEKLFF

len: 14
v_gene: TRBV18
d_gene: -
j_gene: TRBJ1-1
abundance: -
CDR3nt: TGTGCCAGCTCACCCGCCCAGGCGAACACTGAAGCTTTCTTT
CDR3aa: CASSPAQANTEAFF

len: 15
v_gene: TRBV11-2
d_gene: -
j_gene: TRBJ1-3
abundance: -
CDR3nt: TGTGCCAGCAGCTACGACGGCAGGGCTGAAAACACCATATATTTT
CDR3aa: CASSYDGRAENTIYF

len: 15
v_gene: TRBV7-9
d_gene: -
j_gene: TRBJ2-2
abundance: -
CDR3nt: TGTGCCAGCAGGATAGGCGGGGCGAACACCGGGGAGCTGTTTTTT
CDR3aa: CASRIGGANTGELFF

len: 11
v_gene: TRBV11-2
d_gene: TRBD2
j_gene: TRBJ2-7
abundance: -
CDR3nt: TGTGCCAGCAGCCTAGCGGACGAGCAGTACTTC
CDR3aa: CASSLADEQYF

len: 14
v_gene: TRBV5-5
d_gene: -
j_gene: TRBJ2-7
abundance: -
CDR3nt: TGTGCCAGCAAATTAAGCACTGACTCCTACGAGCAGTACTTC
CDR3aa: CASKLSTDSYEQYF

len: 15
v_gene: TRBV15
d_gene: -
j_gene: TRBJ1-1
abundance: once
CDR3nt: TGTGCCACCAGCAGAGATGGGGGCGAACGGACTGAAGCTTTCTTT
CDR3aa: CATSRDGGERTEAFF

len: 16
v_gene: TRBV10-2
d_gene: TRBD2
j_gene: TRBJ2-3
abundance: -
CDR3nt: TGCGCCAGCAGCGTCCGGTTAAGCGGGATAGGAGATACGCAGTATTTT
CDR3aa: CASSVRLSGIGDTQYF

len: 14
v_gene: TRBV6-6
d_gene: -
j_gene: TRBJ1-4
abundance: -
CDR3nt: TGTGCCAGCAGCTCGGACAGACCTAATGAAAAACTGTTTTTT
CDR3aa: CASSSDRPNEKLFF

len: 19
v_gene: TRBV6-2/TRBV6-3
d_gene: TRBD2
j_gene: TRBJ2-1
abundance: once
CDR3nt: TGTGCCAGCAGTTACTGGCGGACTAGCGGGTCCTTTTTAGGGAATGAGCAGTTCTTC
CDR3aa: CASSYWRTSGSFLGNEQFF

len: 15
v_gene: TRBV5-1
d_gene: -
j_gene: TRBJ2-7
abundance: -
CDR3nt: TGCGCCAGCAGCTCGGACTTCGGACAGAAAAACGAGCAGTACTTC
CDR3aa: CASSSDFGQKNEQYF

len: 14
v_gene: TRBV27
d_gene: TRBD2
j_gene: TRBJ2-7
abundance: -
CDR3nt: TGTGCCAGCAGTGCCATTAAGCGGGGGTACAAGCAGTACTTC
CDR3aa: CASSAIKRGYKQYF

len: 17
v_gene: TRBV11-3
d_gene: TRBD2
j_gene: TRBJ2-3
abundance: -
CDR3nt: TGTGCCAGCAGCTTAGACGGGAGGCGAGGTAGCACAGATACGCAGTATTTT
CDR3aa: CASSLDGRRGSTDTQYF

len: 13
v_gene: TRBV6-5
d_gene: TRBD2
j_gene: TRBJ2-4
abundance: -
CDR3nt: TGTGCCAGCAGCCGGGACCGGGGGGACATTCAGTACTTC
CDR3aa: CASSRDRGDIQYF

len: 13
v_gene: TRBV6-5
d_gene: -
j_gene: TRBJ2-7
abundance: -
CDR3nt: TGTGCCAGCAGTTCCGGACACGTCTACGAGCAGTACTTC
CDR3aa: CASSSGHVYEQYF

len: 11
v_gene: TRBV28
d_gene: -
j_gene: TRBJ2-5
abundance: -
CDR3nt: TGTGCCAGCGGGCGGGCTCCGGGCCAGTACTTC
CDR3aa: CASGRAPGQYF

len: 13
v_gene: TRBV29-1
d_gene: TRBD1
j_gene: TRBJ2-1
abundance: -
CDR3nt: TGCAGCGTGTCGGACAGGGGATACAATGAGCAGTTCTTC
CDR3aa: CSVSDRGYNEQFF

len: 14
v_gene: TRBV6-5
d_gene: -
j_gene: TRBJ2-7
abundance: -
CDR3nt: TGTGCCAGCATTTTTAGCGTCTCAGCCTACGAGCAGTACTTC
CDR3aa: CASIFSVSAYEQYF

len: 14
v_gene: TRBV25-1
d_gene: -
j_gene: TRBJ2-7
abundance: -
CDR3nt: TGTGCCGTAGGAAGTGCAGGGAAGGCCTACGAGCAGTACTTC
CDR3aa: CAVGSAGKAYEQYF

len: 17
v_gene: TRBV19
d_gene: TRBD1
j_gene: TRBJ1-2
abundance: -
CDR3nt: TGTGCCAGTAGTCCGGGGACAGGGGGTGGAACTAACTATGGCTACACCTTC
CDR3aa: CASSPGTGGGTNYGYTF

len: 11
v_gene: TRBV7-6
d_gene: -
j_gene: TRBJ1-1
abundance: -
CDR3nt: TGTGCCAGCAGCAAACGGGCTGAAGCTTTCTTT
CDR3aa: CASSKRAEAFF

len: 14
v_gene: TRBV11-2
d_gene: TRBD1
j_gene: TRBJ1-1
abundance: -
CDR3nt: TGTGCCAGCAGCTTAGGTCAGGGGGGCACTGAAGCTTTCTTT
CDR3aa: CASSLGQGGTEAFF

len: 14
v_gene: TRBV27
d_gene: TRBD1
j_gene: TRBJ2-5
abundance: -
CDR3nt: TGTGCCAGCAGTCCACAGGGGGTAGGGGAGACCCAGTACTTC
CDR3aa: CASSPQGVGETQYF

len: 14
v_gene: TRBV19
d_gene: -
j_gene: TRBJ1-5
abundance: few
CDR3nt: TGTGCCAGTAGTATCGACAGGAACAATCAGCCCCAGCATTTT
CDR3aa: CASSIDRNNQPQHF

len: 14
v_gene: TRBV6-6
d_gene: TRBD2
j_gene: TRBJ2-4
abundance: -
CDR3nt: TGTGCCAGCACAGCGGGAATTGCCAAAAACATTCAGTACTTC
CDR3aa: CASTAGIAKNIQYF

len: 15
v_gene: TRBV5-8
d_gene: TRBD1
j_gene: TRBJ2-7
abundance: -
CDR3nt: TGTGCCAGCAGCTGGGCCACCAGGACAGGGGGCGAGCAGTACTTC
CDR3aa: CASSWATRTGGEQYF

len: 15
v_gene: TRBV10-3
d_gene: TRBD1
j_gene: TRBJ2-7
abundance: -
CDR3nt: TGTGCCATCAGCAGGGACAGTCTTGGCTCCTACGAGCAGTACTTC
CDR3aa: CAISRDSLGSYEQYF

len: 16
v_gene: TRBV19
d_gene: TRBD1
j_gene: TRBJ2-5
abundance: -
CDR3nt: TGTGCCAGTAGTACCACCGGGACAGGGGGTGCTGAGACCCAGTACTTC
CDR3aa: CASSTTGTGGAETQYF

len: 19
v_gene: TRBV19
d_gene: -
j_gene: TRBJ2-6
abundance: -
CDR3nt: TGTGCCAGTAGTGCCGGAGGATTTTTGGCCCTCTCTGGGGCCAACGTCCTGACTTTC
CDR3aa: CASSAGGFLALSGANVLTF

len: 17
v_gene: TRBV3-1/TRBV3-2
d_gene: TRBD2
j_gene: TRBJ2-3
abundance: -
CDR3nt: TGTGCCAGCAGCCAGGGTCCTAGCGGGAGTGGCGCAGATACGCAGTATTTT
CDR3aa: CASSQGPSGSGADTQYF

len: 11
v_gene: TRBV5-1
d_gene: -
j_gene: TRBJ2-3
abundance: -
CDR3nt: TGCGCCAGCAGCTCACCATCTAGGCAGTATTTT
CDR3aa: CASSSPSRQYF